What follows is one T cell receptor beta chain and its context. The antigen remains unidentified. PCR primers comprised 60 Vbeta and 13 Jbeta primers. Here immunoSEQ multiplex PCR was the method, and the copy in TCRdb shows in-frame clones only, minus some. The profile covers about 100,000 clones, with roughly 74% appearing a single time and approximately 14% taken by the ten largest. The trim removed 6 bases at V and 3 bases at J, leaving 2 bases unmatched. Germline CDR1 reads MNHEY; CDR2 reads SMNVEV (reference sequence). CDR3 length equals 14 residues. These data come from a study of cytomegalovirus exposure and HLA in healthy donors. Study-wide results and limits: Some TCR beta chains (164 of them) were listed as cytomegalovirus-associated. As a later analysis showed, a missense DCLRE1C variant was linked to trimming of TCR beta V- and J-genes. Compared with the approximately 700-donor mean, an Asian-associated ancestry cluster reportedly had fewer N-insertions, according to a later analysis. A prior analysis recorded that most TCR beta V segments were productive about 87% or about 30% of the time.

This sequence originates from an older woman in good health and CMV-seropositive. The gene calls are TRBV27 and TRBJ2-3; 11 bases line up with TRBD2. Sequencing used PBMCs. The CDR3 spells CASRVAGGTDTQYF. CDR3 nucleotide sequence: TGTGCCAGCAGGGTAGCGGGAGGGACAGATACGCAGTATTTT.